This T cell receptor beta chain was sequenced for a study of T cells in Graves' hyperthyroidism and ophthalmopathy. CDR1 is SGHTA and CDR2 is FQGTGA in the germline V gene. This CDR3 has 15 amino acids. With V trimmed by 10 bases and J by 1 base, 10 bases remained unmatched. TCR beta CDR3 regions were amplified from RNA transcripts. Primed by the HTBI set, a first-round RT-PCR was run on the TCR CDR3. TCRdb called the multiplex PCR reads again in MiXCR, with one record for every CDR3 protein. The table lists about 380,000 distinct CDR3 sequences, approximately 18% of them singletons. This clonotype came up a few times.

The receptor comes from a man between 18 and 29 years old with Graves' ophthalmopathy. Sequencing used blood. The chain has TRBV7-3 and TRBJ1-5, with TRBD1 matching 7 bases. CDR3 in amino acids: CATSKQGGSNQPQHF. CDR3 bases: TGTGCCACCAGTAAGCAGGGGGGGAGCAATCAGCCCCAGCATTTT. Variable domain in full (rest from reference TRBV7-3 and TRBJ1-5): GAGVSQTPSNKVTEKGKYVELRCDPISGHTALYWYRQSLGQGPEFLIYFQGTGAADDSGLPNDRFFAVRPEGSVSTLKIQRTERGDSAVYLCATSKQGGSNQPQHFGDGTRLSIL.